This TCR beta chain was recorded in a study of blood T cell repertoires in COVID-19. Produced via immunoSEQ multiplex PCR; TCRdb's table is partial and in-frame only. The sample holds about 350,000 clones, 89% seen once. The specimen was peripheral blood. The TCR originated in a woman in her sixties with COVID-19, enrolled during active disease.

CDR3 sequence reads: CATSYGGIRYGYTF. In DNA form, the CDR3 reads TGTGCCACCAGCTATGGAGGGATCCGCTATGGCTACACCTTC. The rearrangement uses TRBV15 and TRBJ1-2; no clear D. V shed 5 bases and J shed 4 bases, with 14 bases lying between them. The CDR3 totals 14 residues. Germline-derived CDR1 and CDR2 are LNHNV and YYDKDF (reference sequence).